Listed here are 5 T cell receptor beta chains from one sample, sequenced in a study of shared clonotypes between healthy human individuals. The protocol was immunoSEQ multiplex PCR, while the TCRdb copy is restricted to in-frame clones and leaves out a portion. The sample consists of approximately 710,000 clones, around 91% of them appearing once. Source material: memory CD8+ T cells from PBMCs. Described subset: CD45RO+ cells pooled with CCR7-negative TemRA cells. Source of these receptors: a man aged 18 to 30 in good health. Some clones in this sample may be carry-over from other donors' samples.

The chain couples TRBV28 to TRBJ1-1; D gene unclear. The CDR3 is 13 residues long. Germline lookup yields CDR1 MDHEN and CDR2 SYDVKM. V was cut by 10 bases and J by 1 base, with 13 bases left in between. The CDR3 reads CATAFGQNTEAFF. The CDR3 nucleotides read TGTGCCACGGCCTTTGGGCAGAACACTGAAGCTTTCTTT.

The gene calls are TRBV11-2 and TRBJ2-5; TRBD2 aligns across 8 bases. Trimming cost V 5 bases and J 4 bases; bases outside gene matches: 9. In germline, CDR1 is SGHAT, CDR2 FQNNGV. The CDR3 is 15 amino acids. CDR3 loop: CASSRIAGTPETQYF. DNA for the CDR3: TGTGCCAGCAGCCGAATAGCGGGAACGCCAGAGACCCAGTACTTC.

The CDR3 bases are TGTGCCAGCAGCCTTGACAGGGGCCTCATTGCCTACGAGCAGTACTTC. Encoded protein: CASSLDRGLIAYEQYF. The chain recombines TRBV7-9 with TRBJ2-7, with 8 bases matching TRBD1. Losses at the gene ends were 5 bases for V and 2 bases for J; bases not matched to a gene: 11. The CDR3 is made up of 16 amino acids. Germline V CDR1 and CDR2: SEHNR, FQNEAQ (reference sequence).

This chain links TRBV4-3 with TRBJ2-2; the D gene is possibly TRBD1 (5 bases). Trimming took off 0 bases at V and 5 bases at J, with 10 bases between the two ends. Germline V gene data show CDR1 as LGHNA and CDR2 as YSLEER. The CDR3 has 15 residues. CDR3 nucleotide sequence: TGCGCCAGCAGCCAAGATAGGGCAGGGACCGGGGAGCTGTTTTTT. This sequence encodes CASSQDRAGTGELFF.

The V and J genes are TRBV7-9 and TRBJ1-1; D is unresolved. The length of the CDR3 is 15 residues. Germline V CDR1 and CDR2: SEHNR, FQNEAQ (reference sequence). Trimming removed 1 base from V and 1 base from J, with 10 bases in between. CDR3 in amino acids: CASSLGVLENTEAFF. The DNA of the CDR3 is TGTGCCAGCAGCTTAGGGGTCCTTGAGAACACTGAAGCTTTCTTT.